The 31 T cell receptor beta chains below all came from one sample that was sequenced in a study of monozygotic twins with inflammatory bowel disease. Reanalyzing the 5' RACE reads, TCRdb keeps one entry per CDR3 protein, without DNA. The sample has about 380,000 distinct CDR3 sequences, and its top ten clones hold just over 2.5%. Sequencing was performed on blood. All receptors derive from a human donor with ulcerative colitis or Crohn's disease, or a healthy co-twin of an affected twin (not recorded which).

This sequence joins TRBV5-6 and TRBJ1-5. The CDR3 is 13 residues long. Germline CDR1 SGHDT, CDR2 YYEEEE. CDR3 loop: CASSSKANQPQHF.

The chain joins TRBV19 to TRBJ2-1; TCRdb proposes TRBD1, but this gene call is untestable without DNA. Germline CDR1 reads LNHDA; CDR2 reads SQIVND (reference sequence). This CDR3 is 16 amino acids long. This chain's CDR3 is CASSTHGTGPYNEQFF.

J is TRBJ2-7 and V is TRBV7-9; without DNA, the TCRdb call of TRBD2 cannot be checked. The CDR3 length is 14 residues. CDR1 and CDR2 (germline): SEHNR, FQNEAQ (reference sequence). CDR3 region: CASSGGRDLVEQYF.

The chain recombines TRBV12-3 or TRBV12-4 with TRBJ2-2; TCRdb picks TRBD2, but there is no DNA to check that call. This CDR3 is built from 19 residues. CDR3 protein: CASSKLRGFSSSPSGELFF.

V and J are TRBV9 and TRBJ1-4; TCRdb returns TRBD1, unconfirmable since there is no DNA. The length of the CDR3 is 16 residues. Germline V lookup: CDR1 SGDLS, CDR2 YYNGEE. CDR3 residues: CASSSQSGTADEKLFF.

The rearrangement uses TRBV29-1 and TRBJ2-5; the TRBD1 assignment by TCRdb is unverifiable without DNA. The CDR3 has 12 amino acids. Germline V gene sequence: CDR1 SQVTM, CDR2 ANQGSEA. CDR3 loop: CSVTGGVETQYF.

The chain has TRBV7-2 and TRBJ2-5. Germline V lookup: CDR1 SGHTA, CDR2 FQGNSA. CDR3 length equals 13 residues. Here the CDR3 reads CASSFRIGETQYF.

The chain employs TRBV9 and TRBJ2-5; the D gene TCRdb calls, TRBD2, cannot be checked with no DNA. CDR3 length: 15 amino acids. Germline CDR1 is SGDLS and CDR2 is YYNGEE. CDR3: CASSVRSGGQETQYF. Full variable domain (outside the CDR3, taken from reference TRBV9 and TRBJ2-5): DSGVTQTPKHLITATGQRVTLRCSPRSGDLSVYWYQQSLDQGLQFLIQYYNGEERAKGNILERFSAQQFPDLHSELNLSSLELGDSALYFCASSVRSGGQETQYFGPGTRLLVL.

J is TRBJ2-5 and V is TRBV5-1. This CDR3 comprises 17 residues. Germline-derived CDR1 and CDR2 are SGHRS and YFSETQ. CDR3: CASSSSRVGRHGETQYF.

The rearrangement uses TRBV20-1 and TRBJ2-3; absent DNA, TCRdb's TRBD1 call cannot be checked. From germline, CDR1 is DFQATT and CDR2 SNEGSKA (reference sequence). The CDR3 has 13 amino acids. CDR3 residues: CSATLPVEVTQYF.

The rearrangement joins TRBV20-1 to TRBJ2-7; TCRdb selects TRBD2, and the lack of DNA leaves this call unchecked. This CDR3 contains 15 residues. Per germline, CDR1 DFQATT and CDR2 SNEGSKA (reference sequence). The CDR3 region is CSATTGLAASYEQYF.

V gene TRBV28 combines with J gene TRBJ2-5; TCRdb's D gene call, TRBD2, goes unchecked for lack of DNA. Germline assignment: CDR1 MDHEN and CDR2 SYDVKM. The CDR3 contains 13 residues. CDR3 protein: CASSPTSERTQYF.

The CDR3 is CASSPPGGSLLGYTF. The V and J genes are TRBV4-3 and TRBJ1-2; TCRdb's D gene call, TRBD1, goes unchecked for lack of DNA. The CDR3 length is 15 residues. Germline CDR1 and CDR2: LGHNA and YSLEER.

J is TRBJ2-7 and V is TRBV18; checking the TCRdb D call of TRBD1 is not possible without DNA. The CDR3 loop spans 15 amino acids. Germline loops: CDR1 KGHSH, CDR2 LQKENI. The CDR3 reads CASSAGTGLSYEQYF.

The chain joins TRBV20-1 to TRBJ1-5; TCRdb outputs TRBD1, but without DNA this stays unchecked. CDR3 size: 15 residues. The germline gives CDR1 DFQATT, CDR2 SNEGSKA (reference sequence). CDR3: CSARPDRVSNQPQHF.

The chain recombines TRBV7-2 with TRBJ2-6; TCRdb designates TRBD2, a call that cannot be tested without DNA. Germline V CDR1 and CDR2: SGHTA, FQGNSA. The CDR3 covers 16 residues. CDR3: CASSFYLRSGANVLTF.

This chain uses TRBV20-1 with TRBJ1-2; absent DNA, TCRdb's TRBD1 call cannot be checked. The CDR3 is 14 amino acids. Germline V gene sequence: CDR1 DFQATT, CDR2 SNEGSKA (reference sequence). This chain's CDR3 is CSASRMGGNYGYTF.

The rearrangement joins TRBV11-2 to TRBJ2-2. This CDR3 spans 15 amino acids. Germline lookup yields CDR1 SGHAT and CDR2 FQNNGV. The CDR3 sequence: CASSPISVGTGELFF.

V gene TRBV6-2 or TRBV6-3 combines with J gene TRBJ1-6; the TCRdb call, TRBD1, lacks DNA for checking. Germline V CDR1 and CDR2: MNHEY, SVGEGT. The CDR3 sequence is 15 residues long. The CDR3 loop reads CASRPGQRQNSPLHF.

J is TRBJ2-1 and V is TRBV6-5; the D call of TRBD2 rests on TCRdb alone, since no DNA is present to check it. The germline gives CDR1 MNHEY, CDR2 SVGAGI. CDR3 length equals 18 residues. The CDR3 here is CASSYSPSGGSSYNEQFF.

This chain links TRBV5-6 with TRBJ2-5; TCRdb proposes TRBD2, but this gene call is untestable without DNA. The CDR3 is 14 amino acids. CDR1 is SGHDT and CDR2 is YYEEEE in the germline V gene. The CDR3 reads CASREGTSEETQYF.

The V gene is TRBV20-1, the J gene TRBJ1-3. The CDR3 runs to 14 residues. Germline CDR1 DFQATT, CDR2 SNEGSKA (reference sequence). This CDR3 is CSARRGGPGNTIYF.

V and J are TRBV29-1 and TRBJ2-7; TCRdb's assignment of TRBD2 cannot be checked, as there is no DNA. CDR1 and CDR2 (germline): SQVTM, ANQGSEA. CDR3 length: 13 amino acids. This chain's CDR3 is CSVLLAAYYEQYF.

The chain has TRBV10-3 and TRBJ1-6; TCRdb's D call of TRBD1 is untestable without DNA. CDR1 is ENHRY and CDR2 is SYGVKD in the germline V gene. The CDR3 has 15 residues. The CDR3 here is CAISDRDTKSSPLHF.

This chain connects TRBV5-6 to TRBJ1-2. Germline V CDR1 and CDR2: SGHDT, YYEEEE. This CDR3 is built from 15 residues. The CDR3 is CASSLAMGNNYGYTF.

The chain couples TRBV7-2 to TRBJ2-7; TCRdb reports TRBD2, a call that lacks DNA to check it against. Germline CDR1 SGHTA, CDR2 FQGNSA. This CDR3 region has 15 residues. The CDR3 region is CASSLVQAGDYEQYF.

The chain joins TRBV12-3 or TRBV12-4 to TRBJ2-1. CDR3 length equals 16 residues. CDR3 sequence reads: CASSLLVLSSYNEQFF.

The chain employs TRBV4-3 and TRBJ1-4; there is no DNA to check the TCRdb D call of TRBD1. Germline CDR1 LGHNA, CDR2 YSLEER. The CDR3 is 18 residues long. CDR3: CASSQEKTQAATNEKLFF.

V and J are TRBV12-3 or TRBV12-4 and TRBJ2-1; TCRdb designates TRBD1, a call that cannot be tested without DNA. The CDR3 totals 17 residues. Here the CDR3 reads CASSSGQGRSSYNEQFF.

The rearrangement links TRBV5-1 to TRBJ2-7. The length of the CDR3 is 14 residues. Per germline, CDR1 SGHRS and CDR2 YFSETQ. CDR3 in amino acids: CASSLAWQKDEQYF.

The rearrangement links TRBV11-1 to TRBJ1-6; lacking DNA, the TRBD1 call made by TCRdb goes unchecked. This CDR3 spans 18 amino acids. Germline V gives CDR1 SGHAT, CDR2 FQDESV (reference sequence). CDR3 loop: CASSQRLAGHGFGSPLHF.